This T cell receptor beta chain appears in the sequencing data of a study of shared clonotypes between healthy human individuals. The method was immunoSEQ multiplex PCR; TCRdb's version includes in-frame clones alone and lacks a portion of them. This sample yields about 2 million clones, of which about 94% are seen a single time; roughly 1.1% belongs to the top ten. In the naive CD8 group, cells lacked CD45RO and were positively selected for CCR7, so terminally differentiated effector memory CD45RA+ cells were left out. V lost 0 bases and J lost 4; bases outside the gene matches: 6. Germline values: CDR1 MNHEY, CDR2 SMNVEV (reference sequence). The CDR3 covers 16 residues.

This chain joins TRBV27 and TRBJ1-5; 7 bases are shared with TRBD1. The source of this sequence is a man aged 18 to 29 in good health. The specimen sequenced was naive CD8+ T cells sorted from blood. CDR3 DNA: TGTGCCAGCAGTTTATCCTCGGGACAGAAGAATCAGCCCCAGCATTTT. Its translation: CASSLSSGQKNQPQHF.